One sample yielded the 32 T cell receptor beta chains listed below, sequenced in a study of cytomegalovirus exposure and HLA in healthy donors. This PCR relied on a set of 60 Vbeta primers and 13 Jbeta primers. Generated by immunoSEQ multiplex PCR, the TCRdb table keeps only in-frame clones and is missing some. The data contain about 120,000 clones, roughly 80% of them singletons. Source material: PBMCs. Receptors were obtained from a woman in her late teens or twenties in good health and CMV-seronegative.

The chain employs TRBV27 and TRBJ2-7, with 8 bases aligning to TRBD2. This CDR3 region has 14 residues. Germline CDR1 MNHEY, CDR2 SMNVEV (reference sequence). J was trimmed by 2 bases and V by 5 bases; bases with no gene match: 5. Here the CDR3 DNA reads TGTGCCAGCAGTATCGGCGGGGGGACCTACGAGCAGTACTTC. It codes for CASSIGGGTYEQYF.

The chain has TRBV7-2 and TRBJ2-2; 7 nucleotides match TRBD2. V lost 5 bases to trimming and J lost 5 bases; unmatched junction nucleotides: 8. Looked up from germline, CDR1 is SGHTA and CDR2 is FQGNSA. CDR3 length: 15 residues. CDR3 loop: CASSVTPGGTGELFF. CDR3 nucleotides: TGTGCCAGCAGCGTGACACCCGGGGGGACCGGGGAGCTGTTTTTT.

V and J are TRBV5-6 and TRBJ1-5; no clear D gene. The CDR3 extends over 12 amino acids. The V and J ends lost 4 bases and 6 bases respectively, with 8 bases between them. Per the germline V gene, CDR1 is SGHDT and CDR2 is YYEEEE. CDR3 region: CASSQVGQPQHF. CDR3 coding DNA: TGTGCCAGCAGCCAGGTGGGTCAGCCCCAGCATTTT.

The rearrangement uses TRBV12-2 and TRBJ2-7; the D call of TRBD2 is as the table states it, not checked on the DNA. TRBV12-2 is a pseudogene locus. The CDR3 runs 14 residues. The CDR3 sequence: CASRLVLSTYEQYF. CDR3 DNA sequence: TGTGCAAGTCGCTTAGTTTTATCTACCTACGAGCAGTACTTC.

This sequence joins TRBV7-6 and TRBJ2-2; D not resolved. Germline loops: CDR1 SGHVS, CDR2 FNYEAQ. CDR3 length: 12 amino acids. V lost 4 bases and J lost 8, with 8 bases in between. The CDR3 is CASSYPRGELFF. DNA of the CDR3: TGTGCCAGCAGCTACCCGCGAGGGGAGCTGTTTTTT.

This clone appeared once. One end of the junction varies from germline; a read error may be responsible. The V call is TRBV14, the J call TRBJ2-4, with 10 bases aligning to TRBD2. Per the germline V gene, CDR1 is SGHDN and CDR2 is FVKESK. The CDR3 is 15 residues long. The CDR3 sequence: CASSQLGLARNSQYF. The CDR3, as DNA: TGTGCCAGCAGCCAGTTGGGACTAGCGAGGAACAGTCAGTACTTC.

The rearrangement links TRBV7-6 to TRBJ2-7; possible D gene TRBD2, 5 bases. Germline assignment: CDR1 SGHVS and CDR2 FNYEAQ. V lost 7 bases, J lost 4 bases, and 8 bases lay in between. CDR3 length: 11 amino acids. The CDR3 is CASTAGYEQYF. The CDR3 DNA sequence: TGTGCCAGCACCGCGGGTTACGAGCAGTACTTC.

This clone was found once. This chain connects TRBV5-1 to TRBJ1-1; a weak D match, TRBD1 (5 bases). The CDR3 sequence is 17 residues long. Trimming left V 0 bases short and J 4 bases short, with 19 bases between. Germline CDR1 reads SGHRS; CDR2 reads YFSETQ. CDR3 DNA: TGCGCCAGCAGCTTGGGTGGGGAGGGACCATTGAGCACTGAAGCTTTCTTT. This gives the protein CASSLGGEGPLSTEAFF.

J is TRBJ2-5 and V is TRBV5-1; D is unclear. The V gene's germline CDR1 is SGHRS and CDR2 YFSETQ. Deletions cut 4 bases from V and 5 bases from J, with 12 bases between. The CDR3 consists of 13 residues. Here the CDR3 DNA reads TGCGCCAGCAGCAGGCAGGCAGAGGAGACCCAGTACTTC. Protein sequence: CASSRQAEETQYF.

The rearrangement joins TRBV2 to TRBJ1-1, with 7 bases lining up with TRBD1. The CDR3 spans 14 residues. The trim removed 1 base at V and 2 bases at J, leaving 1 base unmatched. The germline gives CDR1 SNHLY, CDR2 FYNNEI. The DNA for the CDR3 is TGTGCCAGCAGTGAAGGACAGGGAAACACTGAAGCTTTCTTT. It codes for CASSEGQGNTEAFF.

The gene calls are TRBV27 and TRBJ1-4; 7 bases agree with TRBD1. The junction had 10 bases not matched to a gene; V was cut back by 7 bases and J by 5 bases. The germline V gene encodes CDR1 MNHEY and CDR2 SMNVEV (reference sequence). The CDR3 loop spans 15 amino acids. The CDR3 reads CASNQGVGSNEKLFF. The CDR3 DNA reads TGTGCCAGCAACCAGGGGGTAGGTTCCAATGAAAAACTGTTTTTT.

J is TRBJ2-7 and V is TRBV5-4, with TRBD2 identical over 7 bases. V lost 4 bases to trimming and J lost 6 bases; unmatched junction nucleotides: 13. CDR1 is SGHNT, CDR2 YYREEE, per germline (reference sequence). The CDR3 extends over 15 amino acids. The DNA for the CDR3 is TGTGCCAGCAGCCCGCAAATTGGACTAGTAAGCGAGCAGTACTTC. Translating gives CASSPQIGLVSEQYF.

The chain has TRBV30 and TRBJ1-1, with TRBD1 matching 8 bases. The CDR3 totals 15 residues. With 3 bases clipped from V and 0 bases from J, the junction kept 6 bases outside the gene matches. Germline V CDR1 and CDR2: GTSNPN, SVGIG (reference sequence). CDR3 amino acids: CAWSGAGGLNTEAFF. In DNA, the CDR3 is TGTGCCTGGAGCGGGGCAGGGGGCCTGAACACTGAAGCTTTCTTT.

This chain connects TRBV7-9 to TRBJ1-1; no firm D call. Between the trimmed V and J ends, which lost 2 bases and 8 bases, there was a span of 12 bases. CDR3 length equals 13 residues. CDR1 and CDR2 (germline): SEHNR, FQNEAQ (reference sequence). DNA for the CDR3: TGTGCCAGCAGCTTAATGGGAGACCTAGAAGCTTTCTTT. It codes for CASSLMGDLEAFF.

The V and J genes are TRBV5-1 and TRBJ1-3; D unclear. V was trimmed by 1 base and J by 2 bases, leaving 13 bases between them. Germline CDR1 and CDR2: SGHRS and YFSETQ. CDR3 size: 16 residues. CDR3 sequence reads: CASSLQAGHTGNTIYF. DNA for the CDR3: TGCGCCAGCAGCTTGCAGGCAGGCCATACTGGAAACACCATATATTTT.

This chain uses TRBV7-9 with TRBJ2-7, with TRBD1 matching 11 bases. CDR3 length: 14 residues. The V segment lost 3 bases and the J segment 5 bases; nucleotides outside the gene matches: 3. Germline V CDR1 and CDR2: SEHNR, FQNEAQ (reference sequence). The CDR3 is CASSLGQGEDEQYF. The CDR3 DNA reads TGTGCCAGCAGCTTGGGACAGGGGGAAGACGAGCAGTACTTC.

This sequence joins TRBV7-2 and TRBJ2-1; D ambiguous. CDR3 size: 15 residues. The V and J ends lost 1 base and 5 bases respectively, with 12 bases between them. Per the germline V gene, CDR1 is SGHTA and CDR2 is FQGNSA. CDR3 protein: CASSLVLLPDNEQFF. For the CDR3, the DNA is TGTGCCAGCAGCTTAGTACTCTTGCCGGACAATGAGCAGTTCTTC.

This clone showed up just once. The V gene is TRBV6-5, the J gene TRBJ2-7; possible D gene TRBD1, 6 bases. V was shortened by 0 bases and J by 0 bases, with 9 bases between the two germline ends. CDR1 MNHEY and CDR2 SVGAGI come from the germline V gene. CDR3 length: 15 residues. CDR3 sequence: CASSYSRGISYEQYF. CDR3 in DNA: TGTGCCAGCAGTTACTCGAGGGGGATCTCCTACGAGCAGTACTTC.

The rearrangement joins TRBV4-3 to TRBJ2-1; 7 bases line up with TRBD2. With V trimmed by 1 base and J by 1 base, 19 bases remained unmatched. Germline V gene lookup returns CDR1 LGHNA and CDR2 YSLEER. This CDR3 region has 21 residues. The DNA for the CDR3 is TGCGCCAGCAGCCAAGGTTCCCTAGCGGCCAACAACCTCTTATCCTACAATGAGCAGTTCTTC. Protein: CASSQGSLAANNLLSYNEQFF.

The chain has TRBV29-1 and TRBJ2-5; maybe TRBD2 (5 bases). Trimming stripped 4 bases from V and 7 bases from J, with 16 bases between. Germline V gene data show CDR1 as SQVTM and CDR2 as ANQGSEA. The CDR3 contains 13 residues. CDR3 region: CSVGQVPRGTQYF. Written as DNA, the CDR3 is TGCAGCGTTGGCCAGGTCCCACGGGGGACCCAGTACTTC. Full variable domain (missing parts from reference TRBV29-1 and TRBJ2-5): SAVISQKPSRDICQRGTSLTIQCQVDSQVTMMFWYRQQPGQSLTLIATANQGSEATYESGFVIDKFPISRPNLTFSTLTVSNMSPEDSSIYLCSVGQVPRGTQYFGPGTRLLVL.

In DNA form, the CDR3 reads TGTGCCAGCAGCCGCACCGCCGGGACTAGCGGGGTAATCACAGATACGCAGTATTTT. Protein sequence: CASSRTAGTSGVITDTQYF. The chain combines TRBV7-2 with TRBJ2-3; TRBD2 agrees at 13 bases. The CDR3 runs 19 residues. V was clipped by 5 bases and J by 2 bases; unmatched bases: 13. The germline gives CDR1 SGHTA, CDR2 FQGNSA.

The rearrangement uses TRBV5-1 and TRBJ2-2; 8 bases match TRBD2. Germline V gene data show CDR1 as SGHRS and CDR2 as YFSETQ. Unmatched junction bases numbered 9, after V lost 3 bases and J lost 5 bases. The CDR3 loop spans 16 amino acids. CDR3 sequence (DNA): TGCGCCAGCAGCTATAACGCGGGACTAGATACCGGGGAGCTGTTTTTT. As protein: CASSYNAGLDTGELFF. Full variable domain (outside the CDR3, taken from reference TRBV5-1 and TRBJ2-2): KAGVTQTPRYLIKTRGQQVTLSCSPISGHRSVSWYQQTPGQGLQFLFEYFSETQRNKGNFPGRFSGRQFSNSRSEMNVSTLELGDSALYLCASSYNAGLDTGELFFGEGSRLTVL.

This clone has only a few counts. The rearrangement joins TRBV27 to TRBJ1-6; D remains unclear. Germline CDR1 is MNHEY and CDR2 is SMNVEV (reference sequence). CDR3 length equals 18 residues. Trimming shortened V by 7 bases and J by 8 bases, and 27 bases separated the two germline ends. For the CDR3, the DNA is TGTGCCAGCAAACCAAGCCCGGCCTGGGAGGCCGTTGATTCACCCCTCCACTTT. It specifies CASKPSPAWEAVDSPLHF.

The CDR3 DNA sequence: TGCGCCAGCAGCTTGGTACAGGGGGTCGATTCACCCCTCCACTTT. Translating gives CASSLVQGVDSPLHF. This chain links TRBV5-1 with TRBJ1-6; TRBD1 matches 8 bases. From germline, CDR1 is SGHRS and CDR2 YFSETQ. This CDR3 region has 15 residues. With 0 bases clipped from V and 8 bases from J, the junction kept 4 bases outside the gene matches.

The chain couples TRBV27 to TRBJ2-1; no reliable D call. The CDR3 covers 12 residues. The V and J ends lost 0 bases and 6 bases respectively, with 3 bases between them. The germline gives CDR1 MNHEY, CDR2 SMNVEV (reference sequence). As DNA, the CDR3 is TGTGCCAGCAGTTTATCCGGCAATGAGCAGTTCTTC. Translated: CASSLSGNEQFF.

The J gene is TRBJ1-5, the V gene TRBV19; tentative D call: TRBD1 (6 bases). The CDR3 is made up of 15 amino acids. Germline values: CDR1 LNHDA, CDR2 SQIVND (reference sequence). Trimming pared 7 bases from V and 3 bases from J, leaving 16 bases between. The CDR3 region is CASTTSQGYNQPQHF. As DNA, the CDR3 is TGTGCCAGTACGACCTCACAGGGTTACAATCAGCCCCAGCATTTT. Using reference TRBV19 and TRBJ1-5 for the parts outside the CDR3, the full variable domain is DGGITQSPKYLFRKEGQNVTLSCEQNLNHDAMYWYRQDPGQGLRLIYYSQIVNDFQKGDIAEGYSVSREKKESFPLTVTSAQKNPTAFYLCASTTSQGYNQPQHFGDGTRLSIL.

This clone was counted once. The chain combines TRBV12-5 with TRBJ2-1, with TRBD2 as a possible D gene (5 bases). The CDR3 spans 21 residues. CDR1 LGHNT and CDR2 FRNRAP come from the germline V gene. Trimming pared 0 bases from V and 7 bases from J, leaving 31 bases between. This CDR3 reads CASGLVRSGYEPKGHLNEQFF. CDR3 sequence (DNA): TGTGCTAGTGGTTTGGTACGGTCGGGGTACGAACCTAAGGGTCATTTAAATGAGCAGTTCTTC.

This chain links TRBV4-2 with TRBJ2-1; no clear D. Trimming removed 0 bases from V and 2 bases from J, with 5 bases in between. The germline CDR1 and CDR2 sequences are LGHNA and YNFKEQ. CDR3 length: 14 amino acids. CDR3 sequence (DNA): TGTGCCAGCAGCCAAGATACGGCCTACAATGAGCAGTTCTTC. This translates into CASSQDTAYNEQFF.

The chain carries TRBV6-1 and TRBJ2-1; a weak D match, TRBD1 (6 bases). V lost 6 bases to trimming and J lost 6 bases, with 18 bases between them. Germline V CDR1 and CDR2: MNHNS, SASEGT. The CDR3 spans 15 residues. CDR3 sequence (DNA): TGTGCCAGCAGCGCCAGACAGGTTCAGGCCAATGAGCAGTTCTTC. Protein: CASSARQVQANEQFF.

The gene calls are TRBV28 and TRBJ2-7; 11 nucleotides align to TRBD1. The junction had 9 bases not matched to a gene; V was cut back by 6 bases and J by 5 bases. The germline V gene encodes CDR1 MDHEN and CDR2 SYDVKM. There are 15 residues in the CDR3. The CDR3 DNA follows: TGTGCCAGCAGCACTGGGGGGACAGGGGGAGACGAGCAGTACTTC. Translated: CASSTGGTGGDEQYF.

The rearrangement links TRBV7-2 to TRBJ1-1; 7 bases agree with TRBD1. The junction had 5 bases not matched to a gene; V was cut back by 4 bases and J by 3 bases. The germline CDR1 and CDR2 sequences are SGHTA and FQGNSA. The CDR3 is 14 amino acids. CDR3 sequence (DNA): TGTGCCAGCAGCTCCGAGGGGGCCGACACTGAAGCTTTCTTT. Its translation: CASSSEGADTEAFF.

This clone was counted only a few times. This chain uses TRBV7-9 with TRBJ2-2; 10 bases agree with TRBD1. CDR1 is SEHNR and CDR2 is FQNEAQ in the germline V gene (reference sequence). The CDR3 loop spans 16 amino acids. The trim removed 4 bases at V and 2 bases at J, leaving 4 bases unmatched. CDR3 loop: CASSSGTGENTGELFF. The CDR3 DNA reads TGTGCCAGCAGCTCAGGGACAGGGGAAAACACCGGGGAGCTGTTTTTT.